The 6 T cell receptor beta chains reported below all come from one sample, sequenced in a study of T cell responses to AZD1222 COVID-19 vaccine. The repertoire was sequenced with immunoSEQ multiplex PCR; TCRdb's copy has only in-frame clones and lacks some. The sample records about 170,000 clones, around 88% being singletons. The specimen comprised peripheral blood, sampled 28 days after the second AZD1222 dose. The receptors derive from an adult who received the AZD1222 COVID-19 vaccine.

The chain carries TRBV4-2 and TRBJ2-1; TRBD2 aligns across 8 bases. The ends lost 3 bases at V and 10 bases at J; junction bases unmatched: 11. Per the germline V gene, CDR1 is LGHNA and CDR2 is YNFKEQ. The CDR3 loop spans 15 amino acids. This chain's CDR3 is CASSHGIAGGGEQFF. In nucleotides, the CDR3 is TGTGCCAGCAGCCACGGAATCGCGGGGGGAGGAGAGCAGTTCTTC.

This chain uses TRBV7-8 with TRBJ1-1; D is unresolved. The ends were cut back, 1 base at V and 4 bases at J, with 10 bases in the middle. The CDR3 has 14 residues. Germline V gene lookup returns CDR1 SGHVS and CDR2 FQNEAQ. The CDR3 loop reads CASSLVPGRTEAFF. The DNA of the CDR3 is TGTGCCAGCAGCTTAGTCCCAGGCCGCACTGAAGCTTTCTTT.

This clone was observed once. The genes are TRBV7-2 and TRBJ2-2; TRBD2 matches 7 bases. Germline CDR1 and CDR2: SGHTA and FQGNSA. V was clipped by 5 bases and J by 4 bases; unmatched bases: 1. This CDR3 has 13 amino acids. The DNA of the CDR3 is TGTGCCAGCAGCGGACTAGGCACCGGGGAGCTGTTTTTT. This sequence encodes CASSGLGTGELFF.

The rearrangement joins TRBV6-5 to TRBJ2-7, with D maybe TRBD2 (6 bases). Trimming cost V 10 bases and J 2 bases, with 15 bases left between them. CDR1 is MNHEY, CDR2 SVGAGI, per germline. The CDR3 runs to 13 residues. The CDR3 nucleotides are TGTGCCACCAACGTGGGGGGTACCTACGAGCAGTACTTC. It translates to CATNVGGTYEQYF.

The rearrangement links TRBV2 to TRBJ2-3, with 13 bases lining up with TRBD2. Germline V lookup: CDR1 SNHLY, CDR2 FYNNEI. Losses at the gene ends were 8 bases for V and 5 bases for J; bases not matched to a gene: 10. The CDR3 has 16 amino acids. The CDR3 sequence is CASGKLAGGLKDTQYF. In nucleotides, the CDR3 is TGTGCCAGCGGTAAACTAGCGGGGGGGTTGAAAGATACGCAGTATTTT.

This rearrangement joins TRBV27 to TRBJ2-7; tentative D call: TRBD2 (7 bases). The CDR3 has 14 residues. Trimming pared 4 bases from V and 4 bases from J, leaving 14 bases between. From germline, CDR1 is MNHEY and CDR2 SMNVEV (reference sequence). In DNA, the CDR3 is TGTGCCAGCAGTTCGTATAGGGGGGGGTACGAGCAGTACTTC. Protein sequence: CASSSYRGGYEQYF.